Listed below are T cell receptor beta chains from one sample, sequenced in a study of T cell responses to AZD1222 COVID-19 vaccine. Profiled with immunoSEQ multiplex PCR; TCRdb holds only in-frame clones, not every one. The data show about 150,000 clones, 75% to 95% seen once. Sequenced material: peripheral blood, taken on day 0 of AZD1222 vaccination. The receptor set was obtained from an adult in good health. Both conserved end residues are part of each CDR3. Where a row states a size, it is once, few, many or the class of an expanded clone; other rows omit it.

V gene: TRBV28
clone size: .
CDR3 protein: CASRTGDLNTEAFF

V gene: TRBV6-1
clone size: .
CDR3 protein: CASSERRQGASGNQPQHF

V gene: TRBV11-2
clone size: .
CDR3 protein: CASSSSGGDNQPQHF

V gene: TRBV29-1
clone size: .
CDR3 protein: CSAGVGYEQYF

V gene: TRBV5-1
clone size: .
CDR3 protein: CASSLDPTYEQYF

V gene: TRBV29-1
clone size: .
CDR3 protein: CSVDIGGYEQYF

V gene: TRBV5-4
clone size: .
CDR3 protein: CASSKIGTGGSGELFF

V gene: TRBV5-1
clone size: .
CDR3 protein: CASSLVSNYNEQFF

V gene: TRBV4-3
clone size: .
CDR3 protein: CASSQTSTDTQYF

V gene: TRBV27
clone size: once
CDR3 protein: CASSLSQGRSFYEQYF

V gene: TRBV28
clone size: few
CDR3 protein: CASRGGRTEAFF

V gene: TRBV27
clone size: .
CDR3 protein: CASSLLQGAGETQYF

V gene: TRBV18
clone size: .
CDR3 protein: CASSGQGASLLVGAFF

V gene: TRBV27
clone size: .
CDR3 protein: CASSAGSGNTIYF

V gene: TRBV5-1
clone size: .
CDR3 protein: CASSSHRGMIFEAFF

V gene: TRBV28
clone size: .
CDR3 protein: CASSFGGFGEKLFF

V gene: TRBV27
clone size: .
CDR3 protein: CASSFGGETQYF

V gene: TRBV15
clone size: .
CDR3 protein: CATSPGVGGNTIYF

V gene: TRBV5-4
clone size: .
CDR3 protein: CASSLPVSGTSGAYNEQFF

V gene: TRBV3-1/TRBV3-2
clone size: .
CDR3 protein: CASSQERWGGTNYGYTF

V gene: TRBV7-2
clone size: .
CDR3 protein: CASSYRVSNQPQHF

V gene: TRBV3-1/TRBV3-2
clone size: .
CDR3 protein: CASSPTKDPGLPEAFF

V gene: TRBV5-3
clone size: .
CDR3 protein: CARRPGQGVYGYTF

V gene: TRBV25-1
clone size: .
CDR3 protein: CASSRGHEQFF

V gene: TRBV7-9
clone size: .
CDR3 protein: CASSLGTVYGYTF

V gene: TRBV28
clone size: .
CDR3 protein: CASSSTNEKLFF

V gene: TRBV13
clone size: once
CDR3 protein: CASSLGGSWSGSSSTDTQYF

V gene: TRBV6-2/TRBV6-3
clone size: .
CDR3 protein: CASSSRDLAYEQYF

V gene: TRBV6-2/TRBV6-3
clone size: .
CDR3 protein: CASSTPGEYFLYGYTF

V gene: TRBV28
clone size: once
CDR3 protein: CATSGPTLGPNGYTF

V gene: TRBV18
clone size: .
CDR3 protein: CASSPLGGTSSSTDTQYF

V gene: TRBV18
clone size: .
CDR3 protein: CASSPIEDRVGGPQHF

V gene: TRBV28
clone size: .
CDR3 protein: CASTPGDSLGSYEQYF

V gene: TRBV4-3
clone size: .
CDR3 protein: CASSHSNTGELFF

V gene: TRBV3-1/TRBV3-2
clone size: once
CDR3 protein: CASSQEQGGSSTDTQYF

V gene: TRBV9
clone size: once
CDR3 protein: CASSVGQDSTEAFF